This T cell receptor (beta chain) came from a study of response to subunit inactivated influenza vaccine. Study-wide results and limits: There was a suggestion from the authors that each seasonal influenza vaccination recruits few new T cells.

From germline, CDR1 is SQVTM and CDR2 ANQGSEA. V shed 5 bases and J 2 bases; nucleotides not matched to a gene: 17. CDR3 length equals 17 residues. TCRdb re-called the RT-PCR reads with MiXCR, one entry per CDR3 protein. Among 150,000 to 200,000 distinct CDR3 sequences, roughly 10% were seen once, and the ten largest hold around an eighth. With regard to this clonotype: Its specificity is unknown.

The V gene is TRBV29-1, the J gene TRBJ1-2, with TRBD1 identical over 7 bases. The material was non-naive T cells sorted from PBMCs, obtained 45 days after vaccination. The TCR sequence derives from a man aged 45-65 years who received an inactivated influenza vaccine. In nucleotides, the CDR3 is TGCAGCGTTCTGGGGAGGGGACAGCAAACCGGGAACTATGGCTACACCTTC. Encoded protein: CSVLGRGQQTGNYGYTF.